The clone carrying this TCR beta chain was seen only once. Its target is not known. The sample is drawn from a study of cytomegalovirus exposure and HLA in healthy donors. Study-wide results and limits: Later, an analysis found that TCR clusters from the first cohort tended to co-occur in the roughly 130 validation repertoires. Rarity marked most TCR sequences, yet some public TCRs occurred in many donors.

Using immunoSEQ multiplex PCR, the repertoire was profiled, and TCRdb retains in-frame clones only, with some absent. The sample holds more than 55,000 clones, roughly 96% seen once. This receptor was identified in a young man in good health and CMV-seronegative. The sample taken for sequencing was PBMCs.

The CDR3 nucleotides are TGTGCCAGCAGCCAAAACCGGAATGAGCAGTTCTTC. Its protein product is CASSQNRNEQFF. The chain combines TRBV16 with TRBJ2-1; D ambiguous. The CDR3 is 12 residues long. V was trimmed by 2 bases and J by 7 bases, leaving 6 bases between them. CDR1 and CDR2 (germline): KGHSY, FQNENV.